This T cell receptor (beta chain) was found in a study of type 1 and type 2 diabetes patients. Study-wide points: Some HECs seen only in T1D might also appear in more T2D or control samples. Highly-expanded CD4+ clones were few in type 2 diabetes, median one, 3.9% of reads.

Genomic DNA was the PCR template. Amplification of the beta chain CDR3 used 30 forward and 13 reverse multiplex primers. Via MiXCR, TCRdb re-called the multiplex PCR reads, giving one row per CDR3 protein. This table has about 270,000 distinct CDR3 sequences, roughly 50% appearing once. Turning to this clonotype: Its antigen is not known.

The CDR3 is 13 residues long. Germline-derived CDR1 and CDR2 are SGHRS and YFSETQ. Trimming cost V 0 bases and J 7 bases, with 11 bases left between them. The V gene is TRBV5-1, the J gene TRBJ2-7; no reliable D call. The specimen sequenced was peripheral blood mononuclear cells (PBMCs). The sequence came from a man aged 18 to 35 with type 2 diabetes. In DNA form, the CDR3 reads TGCGCCAGCAGCTTGGCCCCCCTGAAAGAGCAGTACTTC. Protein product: CASSLAPLKEQYF. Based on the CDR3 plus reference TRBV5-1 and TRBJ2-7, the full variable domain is KAGVTQTPRYLIKTRGQQVTLSCSPISGHRSVSWYQQTPGQGLQFLFEYFSETQRNKGNFPGRFSGRQFSNSRSEMNVSTLELGDSALYLCASSLAPLKEQYFGPGTRLTVT.